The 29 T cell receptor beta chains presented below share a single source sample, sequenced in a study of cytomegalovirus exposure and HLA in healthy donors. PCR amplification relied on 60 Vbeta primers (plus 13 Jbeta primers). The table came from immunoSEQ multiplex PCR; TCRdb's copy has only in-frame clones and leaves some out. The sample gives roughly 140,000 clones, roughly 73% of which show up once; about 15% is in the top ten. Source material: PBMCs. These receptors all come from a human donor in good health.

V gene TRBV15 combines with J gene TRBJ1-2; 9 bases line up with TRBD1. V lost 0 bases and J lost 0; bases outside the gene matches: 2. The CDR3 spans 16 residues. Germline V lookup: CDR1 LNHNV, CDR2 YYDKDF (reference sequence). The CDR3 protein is CATSRDRTGANYGYTF. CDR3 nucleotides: TGTGCCACCAGCAGAGATAGGACAGGGGCTAACTATGGCTACACCTTC.

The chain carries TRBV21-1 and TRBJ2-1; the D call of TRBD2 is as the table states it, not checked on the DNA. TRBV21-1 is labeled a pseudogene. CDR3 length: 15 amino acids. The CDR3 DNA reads TGTGCCAGCAGCAAATCCTTAGCGAACTACAATGAGCAGTTCTTC. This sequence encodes CASSKSLANYNEQFF.

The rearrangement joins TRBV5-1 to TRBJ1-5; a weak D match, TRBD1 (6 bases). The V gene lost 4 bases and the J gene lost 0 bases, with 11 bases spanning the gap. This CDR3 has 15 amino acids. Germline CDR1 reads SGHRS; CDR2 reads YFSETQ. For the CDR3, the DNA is TGCGCCAGCAGCCCCGGGACAAATAGCAATCAGCCCCAGCATTTT. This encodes CASSPGTNSNQPQHF.

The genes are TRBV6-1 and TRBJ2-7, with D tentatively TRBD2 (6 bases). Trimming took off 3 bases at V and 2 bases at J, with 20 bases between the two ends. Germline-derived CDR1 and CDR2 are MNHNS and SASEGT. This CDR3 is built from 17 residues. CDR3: CASSEGGINLVPYEQYF. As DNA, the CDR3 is TGTGCCAGCAGTGAGGGGGGTATCAATCTAGTTCCCTACGAGCAGTACTTC.

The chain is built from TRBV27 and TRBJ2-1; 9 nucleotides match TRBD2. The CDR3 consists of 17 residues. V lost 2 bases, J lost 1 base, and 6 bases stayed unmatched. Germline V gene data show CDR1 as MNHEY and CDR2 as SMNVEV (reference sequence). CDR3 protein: CASSLDSGSPSYNEQFF. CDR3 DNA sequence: TGTGCCAGCAGTTTAGATAGCGGGAGTCCGTCCTACAATGAGCAGTTCTTC.

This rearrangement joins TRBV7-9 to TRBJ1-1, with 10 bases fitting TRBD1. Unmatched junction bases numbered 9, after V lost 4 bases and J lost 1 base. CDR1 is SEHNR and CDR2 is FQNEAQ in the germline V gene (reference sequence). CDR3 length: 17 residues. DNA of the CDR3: TGTGCCAGCAGCTCACACACTTGGACAGGGGGGAACACTGAAGCTTTCTTT. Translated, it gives CASSSHTWTGGNTEAFF. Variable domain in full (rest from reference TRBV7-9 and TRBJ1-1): DTGVSQNPRHKITKRGQNVTFRCDPISEHNRLYWYRQTLGQGPEFLTYFQNEAQLEKSRLLSDRFSAERPKGSFSTLEIQRTEQGDSAMYLCASSSHTWTGGNTEAFFGQGTRLTVV.

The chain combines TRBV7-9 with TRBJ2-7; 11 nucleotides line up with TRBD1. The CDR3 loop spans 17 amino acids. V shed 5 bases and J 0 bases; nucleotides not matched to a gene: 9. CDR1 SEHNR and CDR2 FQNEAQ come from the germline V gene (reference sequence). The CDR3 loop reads CASSRSSGTGGSYEQYF. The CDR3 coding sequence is TGTGCCAGCAGCCGATCATCCGGGACAGGGGGCTCCTACGAGCAGTACTTC.

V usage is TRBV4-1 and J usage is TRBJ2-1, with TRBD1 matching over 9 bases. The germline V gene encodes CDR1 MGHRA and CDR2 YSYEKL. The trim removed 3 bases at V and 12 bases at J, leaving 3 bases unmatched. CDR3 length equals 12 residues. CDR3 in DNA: TGCGCCAGCAGCCAGACAGGGGGGACGCAGTTCTTC. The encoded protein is CASSQTGGTQFF.

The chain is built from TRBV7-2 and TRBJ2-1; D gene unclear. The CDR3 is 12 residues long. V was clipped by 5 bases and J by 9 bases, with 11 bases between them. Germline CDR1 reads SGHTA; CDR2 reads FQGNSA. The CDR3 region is CASSTLATEQFF. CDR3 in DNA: TGTGCCAGCAGCACCTTAGCCACTGAGCAGTTCTTC. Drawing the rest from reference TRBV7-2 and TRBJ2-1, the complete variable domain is GAGVSQSPSNKVTEKGKDVELRCDPISGHTALYWYRQSLGQGLEFLIYFQGNSAPDKSGLPSDRFSAERTGGSVSTLTIQRTQQEDSAVYLCASSTLATEQFFGPGTRLTVL.

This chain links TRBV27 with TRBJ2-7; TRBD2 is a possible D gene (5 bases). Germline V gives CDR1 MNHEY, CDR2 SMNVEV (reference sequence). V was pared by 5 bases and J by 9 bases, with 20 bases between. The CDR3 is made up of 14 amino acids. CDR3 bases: TGTGCCAGCAGTCCAACTCCCGGGCCCCGGGGGCAGTACTTC. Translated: CASSPTPGPRGQYF.

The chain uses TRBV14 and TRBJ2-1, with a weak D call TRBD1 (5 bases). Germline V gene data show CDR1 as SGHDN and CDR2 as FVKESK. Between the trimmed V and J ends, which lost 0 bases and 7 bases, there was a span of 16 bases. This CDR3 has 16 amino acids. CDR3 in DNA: TGTGCCAGCAGCCAAGAGTGGCAGGGCTATTATAATGAGCAGTTCTTC. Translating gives CASSQEWQGYYNEQFF.

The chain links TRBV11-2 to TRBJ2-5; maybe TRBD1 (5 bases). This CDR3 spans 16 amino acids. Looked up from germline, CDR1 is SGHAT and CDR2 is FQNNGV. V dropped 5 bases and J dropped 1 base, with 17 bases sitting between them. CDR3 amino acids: CASSKSPQGFQETQYF. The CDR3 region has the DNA TGTGCCAGCAGCAAAAGCCCCCAGGGATTCCAAGAGACCCAGTACTTC.

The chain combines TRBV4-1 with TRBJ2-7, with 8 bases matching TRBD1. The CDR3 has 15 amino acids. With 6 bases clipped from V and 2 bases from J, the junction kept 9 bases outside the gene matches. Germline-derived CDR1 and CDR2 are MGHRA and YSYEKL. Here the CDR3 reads CASRVMQGAPYEQYF. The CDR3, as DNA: TGCGCCAGCAGGGTCATGCAGGGGGCGCCCTACGAGCAGTACTTC.

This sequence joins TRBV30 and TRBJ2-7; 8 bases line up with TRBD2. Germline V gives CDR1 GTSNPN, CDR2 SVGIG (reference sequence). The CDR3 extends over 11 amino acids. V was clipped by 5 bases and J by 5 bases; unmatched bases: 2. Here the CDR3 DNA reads TGTGCCTGGGGACTAGCTGACGAGCAGTACTTC. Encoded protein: CAWGLADEQYF.

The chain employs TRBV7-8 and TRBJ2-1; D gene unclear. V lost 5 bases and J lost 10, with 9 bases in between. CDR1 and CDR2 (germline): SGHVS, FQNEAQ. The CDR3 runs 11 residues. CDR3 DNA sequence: TGTGCCAGCAGCGAGGTCGCCGAGCAGTTCTTC. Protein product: CASSEVAEQFF.

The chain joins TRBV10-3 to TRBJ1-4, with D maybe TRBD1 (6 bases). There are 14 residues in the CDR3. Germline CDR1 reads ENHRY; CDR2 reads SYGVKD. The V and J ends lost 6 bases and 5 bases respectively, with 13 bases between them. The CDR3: CAISVTGENEKLFF. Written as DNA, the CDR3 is TGTGCCATCAGCGTGACAGGCGAGAATGAAAAACTGTTTTTT.

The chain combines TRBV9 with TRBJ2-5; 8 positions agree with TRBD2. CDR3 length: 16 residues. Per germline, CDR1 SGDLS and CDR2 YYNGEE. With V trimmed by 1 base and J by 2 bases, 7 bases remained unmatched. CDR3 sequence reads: CASSVYPSGLQETQYF. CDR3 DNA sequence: TGTGCCAGCAGCGTATACCCTAGCGGGTTACAAGAGACCCAGTACTTC.

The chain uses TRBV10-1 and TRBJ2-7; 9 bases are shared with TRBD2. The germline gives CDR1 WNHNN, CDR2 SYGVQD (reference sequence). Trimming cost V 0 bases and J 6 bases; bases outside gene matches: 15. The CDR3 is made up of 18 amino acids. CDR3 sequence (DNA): TGCGCCAGCAGTGAGTCGAAATTTGGGCTAGCGGGGCCTGGCGAGCAGTACTTC. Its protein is CASSESKFGLAGPGEQYF.

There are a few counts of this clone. The CDR3 DNA sequence: TGTGCCAGCAGCGTAGAGGGGACTTACACAGATACGCAGTATTTT. It specifies CASSVEGTYTDTQYF. This sequence joins TRBV9 and TRBJ2-3, with D possibly being TRBD2 (6 bases). This CDR3 spans 15 amino acids. Trimming pared 0 bases from V and 2 bases from J, leaving 10 bases between. Germline V gene data show CDR1 as SGDLS and CDR2 as YYNGEE.

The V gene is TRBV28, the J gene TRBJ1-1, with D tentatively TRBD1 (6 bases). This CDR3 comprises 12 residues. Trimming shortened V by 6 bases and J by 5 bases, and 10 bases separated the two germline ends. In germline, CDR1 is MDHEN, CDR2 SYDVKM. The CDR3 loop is CASRLQGTEAFF. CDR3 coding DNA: TGTGCCAGCAGATTACAGGGAACTGAAGCTTTCTTT.

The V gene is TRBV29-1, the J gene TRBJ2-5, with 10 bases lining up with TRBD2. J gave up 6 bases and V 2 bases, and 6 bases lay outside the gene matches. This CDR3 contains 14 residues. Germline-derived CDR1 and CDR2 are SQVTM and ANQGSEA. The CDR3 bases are TGCAGCGTTGAATTTAGCGGGGGGACGAAGACCCAGTACTTC. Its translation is CSVEFSGGTKTQYF.

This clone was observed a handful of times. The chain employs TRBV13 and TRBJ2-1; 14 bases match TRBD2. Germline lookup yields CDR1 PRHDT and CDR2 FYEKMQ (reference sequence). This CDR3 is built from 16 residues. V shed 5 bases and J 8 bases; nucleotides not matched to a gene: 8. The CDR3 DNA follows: TGTGCCAGCAGCCCCGGGACTAGCGGGAGTTCAGATGAGCAGTTCTTC. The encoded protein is CASSPGTSGSSDEQFF.

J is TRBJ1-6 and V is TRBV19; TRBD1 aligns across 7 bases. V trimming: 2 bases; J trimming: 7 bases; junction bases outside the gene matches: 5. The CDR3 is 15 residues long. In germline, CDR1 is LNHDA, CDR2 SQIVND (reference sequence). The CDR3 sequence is CASSIRQGWNSPLHF. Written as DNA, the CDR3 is TGTGCCAGTAGTATAAGACAGGGTTGGAATTCACCCCTCCACTTT. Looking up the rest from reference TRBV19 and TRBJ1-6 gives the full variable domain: DGGITQSPKYLFRKEGQNVTLSCEQNLNHDAMYWYRQDPGQGLRLIYYSQIVNDFQKGDIAEGYSVSREKKESFPLTVTSAQKNPTAFYLCASSIRQGWNSPLHFGNGTRLTVT.

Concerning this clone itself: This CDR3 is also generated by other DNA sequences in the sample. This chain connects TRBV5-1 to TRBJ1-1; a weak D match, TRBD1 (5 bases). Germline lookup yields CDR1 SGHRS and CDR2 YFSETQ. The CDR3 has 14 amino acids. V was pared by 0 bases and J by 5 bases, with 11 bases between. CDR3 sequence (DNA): TGCGCCAGCAGCTTGGGGCAGGGAGGAACTGAAGCTTTCTTT. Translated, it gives CASSLGQGGTEAFF.

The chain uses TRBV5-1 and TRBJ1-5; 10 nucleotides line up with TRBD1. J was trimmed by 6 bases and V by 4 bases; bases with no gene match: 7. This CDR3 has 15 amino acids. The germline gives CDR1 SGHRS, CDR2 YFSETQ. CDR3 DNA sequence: TGCGCCAGCAGCCCGGGACAGGGGTCGGGTCAGCCCCAGCATTTT. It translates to CASSPGQGSGQPQHF.

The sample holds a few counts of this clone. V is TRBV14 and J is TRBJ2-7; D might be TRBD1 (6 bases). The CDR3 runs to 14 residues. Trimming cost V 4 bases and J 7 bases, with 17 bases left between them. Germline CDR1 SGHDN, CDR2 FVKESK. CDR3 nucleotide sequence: TGTGCCAGCAGCCCCCCGGGACAACCTACAGAGCAGTACTTC. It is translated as CASSPPGQPTEQYF.

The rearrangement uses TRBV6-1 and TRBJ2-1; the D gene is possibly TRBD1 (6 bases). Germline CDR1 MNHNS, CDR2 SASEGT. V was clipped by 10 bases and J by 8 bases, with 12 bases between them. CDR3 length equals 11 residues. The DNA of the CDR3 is TGTGCCACAACAGGGCCGTATGAGCAGTTCTTC. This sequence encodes CATTGPYEQFF.

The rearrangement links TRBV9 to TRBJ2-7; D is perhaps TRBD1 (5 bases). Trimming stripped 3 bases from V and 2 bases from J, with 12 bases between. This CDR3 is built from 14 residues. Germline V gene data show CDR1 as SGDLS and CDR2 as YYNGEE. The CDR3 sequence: CASSARERTYEQYF. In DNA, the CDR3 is TGTGCCAGCAGCGCCAGGGAAAGGACCTACGAGCAGTACTTC.

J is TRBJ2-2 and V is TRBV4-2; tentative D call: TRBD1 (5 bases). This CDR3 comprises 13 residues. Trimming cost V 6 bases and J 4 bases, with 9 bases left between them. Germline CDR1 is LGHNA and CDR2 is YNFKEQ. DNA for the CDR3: TGTGCCAGCAGTCCCAGGGTCACCGGGGAGCTGTTTTTT. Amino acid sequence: CASSPRVTGELFF.